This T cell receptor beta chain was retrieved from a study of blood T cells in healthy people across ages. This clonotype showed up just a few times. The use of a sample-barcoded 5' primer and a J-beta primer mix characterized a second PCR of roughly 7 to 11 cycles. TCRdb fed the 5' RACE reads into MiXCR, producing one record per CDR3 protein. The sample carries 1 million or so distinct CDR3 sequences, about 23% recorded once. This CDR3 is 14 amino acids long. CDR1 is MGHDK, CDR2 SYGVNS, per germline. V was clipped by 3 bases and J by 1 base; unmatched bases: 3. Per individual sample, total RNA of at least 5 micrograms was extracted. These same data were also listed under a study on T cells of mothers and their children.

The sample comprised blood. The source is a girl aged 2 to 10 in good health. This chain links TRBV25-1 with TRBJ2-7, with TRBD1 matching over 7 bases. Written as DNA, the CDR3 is TGTGCCAGCAGTGATGAGGGGGCTTCCTACGAGCAGTACTTC. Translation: CASSDEGASYEQYF.